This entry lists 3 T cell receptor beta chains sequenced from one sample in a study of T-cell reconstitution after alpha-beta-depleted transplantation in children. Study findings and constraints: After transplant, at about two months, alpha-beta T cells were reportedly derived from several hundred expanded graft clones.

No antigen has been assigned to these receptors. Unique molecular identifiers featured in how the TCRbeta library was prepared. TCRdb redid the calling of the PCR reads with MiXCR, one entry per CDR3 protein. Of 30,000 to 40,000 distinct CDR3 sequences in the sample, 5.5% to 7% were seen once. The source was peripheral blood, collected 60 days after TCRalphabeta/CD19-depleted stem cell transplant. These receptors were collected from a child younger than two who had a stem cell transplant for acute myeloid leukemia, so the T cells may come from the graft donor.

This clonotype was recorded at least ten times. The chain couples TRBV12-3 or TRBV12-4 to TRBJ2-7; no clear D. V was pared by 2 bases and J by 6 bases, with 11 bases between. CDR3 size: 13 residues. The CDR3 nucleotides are TGTGCCAGCAGTTTATATGAGGTGGGCGAGCAGTACTTC. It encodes CASSLYEVGEQYF.

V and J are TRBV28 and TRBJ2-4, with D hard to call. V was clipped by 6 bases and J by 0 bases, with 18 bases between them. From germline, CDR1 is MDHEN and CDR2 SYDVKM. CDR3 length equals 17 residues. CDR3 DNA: TGTGCCAGCAGGCCTCTCTTCGATCCTCTAGCCAAAAACATTCAGTACTTC. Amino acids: CASRPLFDPLAKNIQYF.

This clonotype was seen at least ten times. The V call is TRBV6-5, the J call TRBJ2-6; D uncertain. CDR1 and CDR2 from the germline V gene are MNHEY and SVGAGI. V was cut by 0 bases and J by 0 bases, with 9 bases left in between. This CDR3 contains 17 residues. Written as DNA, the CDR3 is TGTGCCAGCAGTTACTCGAAAAGTTACTCTGGGGCCAACGTCCTGACTTTC. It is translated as CASSYSKSYSGANVLTF.